These 24 T cell receptor beta chains were sequenced from one sample in a study of blood T cell repertoires in COVID-19. The table came from immunoSEQ multiplex PCR; TCRdb's copy has only in-frame clones and leaves some out. The sample includes 150,000 to 200,000 clones, roughly 80% of them seen just once. Material: peripheral blood. The receptors stem from a man in his forties or fifties who had recovered from COVID-19.

The V call is TRBV18, the J call TRBJ1-1; D is possibly TRBD1 (6 bases). V was clipped by 3 bases and J by 5 bases, with 19 bases between them. Germline CDR1 KGHSH, CDR2 LQKENI. The CDR3 contains 16 residues. The CDR3 DNA sequence: TGTGCCAGCTCACCCAGACTGAATACTAGGGGGACTGAAGCTTTCTTT. Its translation is CASSPRLNTRGTEAFF.

The genes are TRBV28 and TRBJ2-7, with 13 nucleotides matching TRBD2. CDR1 is MDHEN and CDR2 is SYDVKM in the germline V gene. V lost 8 bases and J lost 7; bases outside the gene matches: 11. The CDR3 is 15 residues long. The CDR3 coding sequence is TGTGCCAGCGGAGGTGAAACTAGCGGGAGGGGGGAGCAGTACTTC. This gives the protein CASGGETSGRGEQYF.

The rearrangement uses TRBV9 and TRBJ2-1; possible D gene TRBD2, 5 bases. V was pared by 3 bases and J by 10 bases, with 14 bases between. Germline V gives CDR1 SGDLS, CDR2 YYNGEE. The CDR3 totals 13 residues. The chain's CDR3 is CASSATPRGEQFF. The CDR3 nucleotides read TGTGCCAGCAGCGCGACCCCCAGAGGGGAGCAGTTCTTC. The full variable domain, with the rest looked up from reference TRBV9 and TRBJ2-1, is DSGVTQTPKHLITATGQRVTLRCSPRSGDLSVYWYQQSLDQGLQFLIQYYNGEERAKGNILERFSAQQFPDLHSELNLSSLELGDSALYFCASSATPRGEQFFGPGTRLTVL.

The V call is TRBV4-1, the J call TRBJ1-5; the match to TRBD1 covers 8 bases. Germline V gives CDR1 MGHRA, CDR2 YSYEKL. The V segment lost 4 bases and the J segment 6 bases; nucleotides outside the gene matches: 8. This CDR3 is built from 15 residues. Here the CDR3 reads CASSLDRGSSQPQHF. CDR3 coding DNA: TGCGCCAGCAGCCTAGACAGGGGTTCGAGTCAGCCCCAGCATTTT.

The chain carries TRBV15 and TRBJ2-1; D might be TRBD2 (6 bases). Trimming shortened V by 6 bases and J by 1 base, and 10 bases separated the two germline ends. Germline V gives CDR1 LNHNV, CDR2 YYDKDF (reference sequence). The CDR3 has 14 amino acids. CDR3 DNA sequence: TGTGCCACCAGAAACGGGAGATCCTACAATGAGCAGTTCTTC. Translating it yields CATRNGRSYNEQFF.

The J gene is TRBJ2-3, the V gene TRBV5-8, with D perhaps matching TRBD2 (5 bases). Germline V gives CDR1 SGHTS, CDR2 YDEGEE. Trimming removed 1 base at V and 0 bases at J, with 12 bases between. This CDR3 comprises 16 residues. CDR3 DNA sequence: TGTGCCAGCAGCTTGTTAAGCCGCGGGAGCACAGATACGCAGTATTTT. Its protein is CASSLLSRGSTDTQYF.

This chain's CDR3 is CSVDVRGSETQYF. The CDR3 DNA reads TGCAGCGTTGACGTCAGGGGATCGGAGACCCAGTACTTC. V is TRBV29-1 and J is TRBJ2-5; TRBD1 might be the D (6 bases). The V end lost 3 bases, the J end lost 5 bases, and 13 bases lay between the germline ends. This CDR3 region has 13 residues. Germline V lookup: CDR1 SQVTM, CDR2 ANQGSEA.

The chain is built from TRBV5-5 and TRBJ2-7, with 7 positions matching TRBD1. With V trimmed by 4 bases and J by 0 bases, 4 bases remained unmatched. The germline CDR1 and CDR2 sequences are SGHKS and YYEKEE (reference sequence). The CDR3 is 14 residues long. CDR3 DNA: TGTGCCAGCAGCATGACAGGGACCTCCTACGAGCAGTACTTC. It specifies CASSMTGTSYEQYF.

This clone was picked up one time. V usage is TRBV9 and J usage is TRBJ2-7; 7 bases match TRBD2. Unmatched junction bases numbered 15, after V lost 0 bases and J lost 6 bases. Germline CDR1 and CDR2: SGDLS and YYNGEE. The CDR3 contains 17 residues. This chain's CDR3 is CASSVAEGGRSDIEQYF. CDR3 DNA sequence: TGTGCCAGCAGCGTAGCGGAGGGAGGGCGGTCAGACATCGAGCAGTACTTC.

This clone has just a few counts. The chain employs TRBV19 and TRBJ1-6; D gene ambiguous. The CDR3 runs to 14 residues. CDR1 LNHDA and CDR2 SQIVND come from the germline V gene (reference sequence). Trimming left V 0 bases short and J 8 bases short, with 8 bases between. CDR3 DNA sequence: TGTGCCAGTAGTATAGATGAGATCCATTCACCCCTCCACTTT. Translation: CASSIDEIHSPLHF.

This clone was detected a few times. The chain uses TRBV4-3 and TRBJ2-1; 9 positions match TRBD2. CDR1 is LGHNA, CDR2 YSLEER, per germline. V shed 0 bases and J 3 bases; nucleotides not matched to a gene: 3. The CDR3 is 16 amino acids. CDR3 residues: CASSQERSGGYNEQFF. The CDR3 nucleotides are TGCGCCAGCAGCCAAGAACGTAGCGGGGGCTACAATGAGCAGTTCTTC.

The genes are TRBV27 and TRBJ1-1, with TRBD1 as a possible D gene (5 bases). The CDR3 totals 14 residues. With 0 bases removed from V and 4 bases from J, the gap between germline ends came to 9 bases. The germline V gene encodes CDR1 MNHEY and CDR2 SMNVEV (reference sequence). The CDR3 coding sequence is TGTGCCAGCAGTTTATCAAGGGGAGGCACTGAAGCTTTCTTT. Its protein product is CASSLSRGGTEAFF.

The genes are TRBV2 and TRBJ1-1, with 9 positions matching TRBD1. The CDR3 spans 14 residues. The ends lost 8 bases at V and 6 bases at J; junction bases unmatched: 10. Germline V lookup: CDR1 SNHLY, CDR2 FYNNEI. CDR3 loop: CASGLRQGVSEAFF. The CDR3 nucleotides read TGTGCCAGCGGCTTGAGACAGGGGGTTTCTGAAGCTTTCTTT.

The chain recombines TRBV23-1 with TRBJ1-2; the D gene is possibly TRBD1 (5 bases). TRBV23-1 is an ORF, with its function uncertain. Trimming shortened V by 8 bases and J by 6 bases, and 19 bases separated the two germline ends. CDR3 length: 14 residues. The DNA for the CDR3 is TGCGCCAGCTCAGTGCTGGGGGGGGGTCATGGCTACACCTTC. This gives the protein CASSVLGGGHGYTF.

The V call is TRBV3-1 (or the pseudogene TRBV3-2), the J call TRBJ1-2; 9 bases agree with TRBD1. V lost 4 bases to trimming and J lost 7 bases; unmatched junction nucleotides: 7. The germline gives CDR1 LGHDT, CDR2 YNNKEL (reference sequence). This CDR3 contains 14 residues. The CDR3 region is CASSRRTGEVGYTF. The CDR3, as DNA: TGTGCCAGCAGCCGGCGGACAGGGGAGGTTGGCTACACCTTC.

The V call is TRBV7-2, the J call TRBJ2-1, with a tentative D call TRBD2 (5 bases). Looked up from germline, CDR1 is SGHTA and CDR2 is FQGNSA. The CDR3 length is 13 residues. V shed 0 bases and J shed 7 bases, with 7 bases lying between them. The CDR3, as DNA: TGTGCCAGCAGCTTAGCCGGGATGAATGAGCAGTTCTTC. The encoded protein is CASSLAGMNEQFF.

The J gene is TRBJ1-4, the V gene TRBV18; 9 bases are shared with TRBD1. Trimming took 3 bases from V and 8 from J; bases not matched to a gene: 7. Germline V gives CDR1 KGHSH, CDR2 LQKENI. The CDR3 loop spans 15 amino acids. The DNA of the CDR3 is TGTGCCAGCTCACCGAGGACAGGGGCGGACGAAAAACTGTTTTTT. It translates to CASSPRTGADEKLFF.

The chain uses TRBV6-5 and TRBJ1-5; 7 nucleotides agree with TRBD1. This CDR3 contains 14 residues. J gave up 1 base and V 8 bases, and 5 bases lay outside the gene matches. Per the germline V gene, CDR1 is MNHEY and CDR2 is SVGAGI. The CDR3 nucleotides are TGTGCCAGCGGCGAGACAGGGAGCAATCAGCCCCAGCATTTT. Its translation is CASGETGSNQPQHF.

In DNA, the CDR3 is TGTGCCAGCAGCCTCCGACTAGCGGGAGTCCCCGAGCAGTACTTC. Its translation: CASSLRLAGVPEQYF. The chain recombines TRBV7-3 with TRBJ2-7, with 12 bases aligning to TRBD2. The germline V gene encodes CDR1 SGHTA and CDR2 FQGTGA. The CDR3 is 15 amino acids. The V and J ends lost 5 bases and 6 bases, in that order; junction bases with no gene match: 8.

The DNA of the CDR3 is TGCGCCAGCAGCCCCTTTATAGCGGGAGACTACGAGCAGTACTTC. Its translation: CASSPFIAGDYEQYF. The rearrangement joins TRBV4-3 to TRBJ2-7; 9 positions match TRBD2. Germline CDR1 is LGHNA and CDR2 is YSLEER. The CDR3 loop spans 15 amino acids. After removal of 4 bases from V and 3 bases from J, the junction contained 7 bases not matched to a gene.

This chain joins TRBV5-1 and TRBJ1-1; D unclear. V gave up 3 bases and J gave up 1 base, with 10 bases separating them. From germline, CDR1 is SGHRS and CDR2 YFSETQ. This CDR3 spans 14 amino acids. In DNA form, the CDR3 reads TGCGCCAGCAGCTCGGGAGACACGAACACTGAAGCTTTCTTT. Translated: CASSSGDTNTEAFF.

In this sample, this clone turned up many times. CDR3 in amino acids: CASSFRLAGAFNTDTQYF. CDR3 DNA: TGTGCCAGCAGTTTCCGGCTAGCGGGAGCATTCAACACAGATACGCAGTATTTT. This chain uses TRBV27 with TRBJ2-3, with 10 nucleotides matching TRBD2. Germline CDR1 and CDR2: MNHEY and SMNVEV (reference sequence). The CDR3 consists of 18 residues. Trimming cost V 3 bases and J 2 bases; bases outside gene matches: 11.

The chain joins TRBV7-9 to TRBJ1-5; D might be TRBD1 (5 bases). The CDR3 has 19 amino acids. Per germline, CDR1 SEHNR and CDR2 FQNEAQ (reference sequence). The V gene lost 5 bases and the J gene lost 3 bases, with 26 bases spanning the gap. The CDR3 loop reads CASSTDRGTQVHFNQPQHF. The CDR3 DNA follows: TGTGCCAGCAGCACGGACCGGGGGACCCAGGTCCATTTCAATCAGCCCCAGCATTTT.

The chain employs TRBV7-8 and TRBJ1-2; TRBD1 matches at 9 bases. Germline values: CDR1 SGHVS, CDR2 FQNEAQ. V lost 5 bases, J lost 1 base, and 5 bases stayed unmatched. The CDR3 loop spans 15 amino acids. DNA for the CDR3: TGTGCCAGCAGCCTAAGGACAGGGGTTAACTATGGCTACACCTTC. Its translation: CASSLRTGVNYGYTF.